This T cell receptor (beta chain) was found in a study of T cells in Graves' hyperthyroidism and ophthalmopathy. A NOSPECS grade of at least 4, a Clinical Activity Score of at least 3 and duration under 3 months were recorded in ophthalmopathy patients. The CDR3 spans 12 residues. From germline, CDR1 is KGHSH and CDR2 LQKENI. V was cut by 5 bases and J by 8 bases, with 9 bases left in between. RNA transcripts gave rise to amplified TCR beta CDR3 regions. The TCR CDR3 was amplified in a first-round RT-PCR using the HTBI primer set. TCRdb re-analysed the multiplex PCR reads in MiXCR, keeping a single row per CDR3 protein. The sample has roughly 290,000 distinct CDR3 sequences; about 15% are singletons.

Material: blood. The chain couples TRBV18 to TRBJ1-4; D is unclear. The receptor comes from a woman aged 60-70 years with Graves' ophthalmopathy. The CDR3 sequence: CASSATNEKLFF. For the CDR3, the DNA is TGTGCCAGCTCAGCCACAAACGAAAAACTGTTTTTT.